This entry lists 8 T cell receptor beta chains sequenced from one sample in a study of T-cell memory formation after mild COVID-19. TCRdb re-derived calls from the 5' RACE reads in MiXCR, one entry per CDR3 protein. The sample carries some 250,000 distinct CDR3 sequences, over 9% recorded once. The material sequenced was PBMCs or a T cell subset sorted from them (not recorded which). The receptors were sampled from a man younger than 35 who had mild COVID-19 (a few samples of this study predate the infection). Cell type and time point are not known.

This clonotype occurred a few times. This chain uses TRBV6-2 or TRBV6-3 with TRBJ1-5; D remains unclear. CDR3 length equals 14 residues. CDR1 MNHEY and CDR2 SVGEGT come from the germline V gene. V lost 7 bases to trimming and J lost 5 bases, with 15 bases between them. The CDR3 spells CASTFAGLHQPQHF. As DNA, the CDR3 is TGTGCCAGCACGTTTGCGGGCCTTCATCAGCCCCAGCATTTT.

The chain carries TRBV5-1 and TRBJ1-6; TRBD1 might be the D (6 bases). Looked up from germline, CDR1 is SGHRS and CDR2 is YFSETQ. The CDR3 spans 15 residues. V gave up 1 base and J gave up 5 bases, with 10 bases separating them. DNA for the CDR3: TGCGCCAGCAGCTTGCGGCCAGGGGATAATTCACCCCTCCACTTT. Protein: CASSLRPGDNSPLHF.

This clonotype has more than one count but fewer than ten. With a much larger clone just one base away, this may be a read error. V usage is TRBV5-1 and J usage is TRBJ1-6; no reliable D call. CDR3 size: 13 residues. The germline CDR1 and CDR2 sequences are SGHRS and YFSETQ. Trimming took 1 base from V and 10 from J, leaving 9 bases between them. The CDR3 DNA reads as TGCGCCAGCAGCTTGAAGGGAGAGTCACCCCTCCACTTT. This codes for CASSLKGESPLHF.

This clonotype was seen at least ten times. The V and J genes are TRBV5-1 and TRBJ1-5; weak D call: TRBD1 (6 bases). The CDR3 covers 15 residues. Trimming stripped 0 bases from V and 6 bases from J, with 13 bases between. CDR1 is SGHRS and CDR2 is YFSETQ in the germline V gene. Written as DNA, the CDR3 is TGCGCCAGCAGCTTGGATCCAGGGGTGCGTCAGCCCCAGCATTTT. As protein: CASSLDPGVRQPQHF.

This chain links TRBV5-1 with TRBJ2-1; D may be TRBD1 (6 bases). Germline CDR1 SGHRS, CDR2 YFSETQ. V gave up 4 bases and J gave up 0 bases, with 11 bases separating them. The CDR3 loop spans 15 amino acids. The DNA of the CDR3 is TGCGCCAGCAGCACCGGACAGAGCTCCTACAATGAGCAGTTCTTC. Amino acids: CASSTGQSSYNEQFF. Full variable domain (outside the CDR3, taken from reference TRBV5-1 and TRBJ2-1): KAGVTQTPRYLIKTRGQQVTLSCSPISGHRSVSWYQQTPGQGLQFLFEYFSETQRNKGNFPGRFSGRQFSNSRSEMNVSTLELGDSALYLCASSTGQSSYNEQFFGPGTRLTVL.

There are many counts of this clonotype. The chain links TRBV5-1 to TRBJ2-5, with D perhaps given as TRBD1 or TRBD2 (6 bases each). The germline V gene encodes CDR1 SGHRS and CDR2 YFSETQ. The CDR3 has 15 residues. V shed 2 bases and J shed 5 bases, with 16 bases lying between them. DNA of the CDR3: TGCGCCAGCAGCTTCATCGGGGGCCCCGCTGAGACCCAGTACTTC. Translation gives CASSFIGGPAETQYF.

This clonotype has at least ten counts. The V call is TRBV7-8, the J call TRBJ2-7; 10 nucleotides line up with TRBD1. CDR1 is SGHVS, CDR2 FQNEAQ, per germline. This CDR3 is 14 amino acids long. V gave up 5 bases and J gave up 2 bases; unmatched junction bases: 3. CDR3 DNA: TGTGCCAGCAGCCCCGGGACAGGGGCCTACGAGCAGTACTTC. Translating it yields CASSPGTGAYEQYF.

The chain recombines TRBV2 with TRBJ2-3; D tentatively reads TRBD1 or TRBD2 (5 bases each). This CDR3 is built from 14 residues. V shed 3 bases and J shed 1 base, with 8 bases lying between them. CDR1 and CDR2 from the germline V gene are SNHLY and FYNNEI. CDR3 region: CASSDQGGTDTQYF. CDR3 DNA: TGTGCCAGCAGTGACCAGGGAGGCACAGATACGCAGTATTTT.